This T cell receptor beta chain came from a study of blood T cell repertoires in COVID-19. As for the study in general: The United States, Italy and Spain were the sources of the acute and convalescent COVID-19 samples. T cells, B-cell-depleted T cells, or PBMCs provided the cDNA or gDNA that served as material.

The V end was cut by 7 bases, the J end by 4 bases, with 8 bases between. This CDR3 contains 12 residues. In the original workflow: Quantification of nucleated cells was approximated via reference gene primer amplification. Here immunoSEQ multiplex PCR was the method, and the copy in TCRdb shows in-frame clones only, minus some. Clone size and the V and J calls come from that table; the DNA yielded D and trimming. The table has under 300,000 clones, around 86% seen once. The J gene is TRBJ1-5, the V gene TRBV12-3 or TRBV12-4; tentative D call: TRBD1 (5 bases). The sequenced sample consisted of peripheral blood. The TCR originated in a woman aged 55-70 years with active or convalescent COVID-19. The CDR3 spells CASTGGNQPQHF. CDR3 DNA sequence: TGTGCCAGCACGGGGGGAAATCAGCCCCAGCATTTT.